Listed below are T cell receptor beta chains from one sample, sequenced in a study of post-analysis software for immune sequencing data. A single record per CDR3 protein comes from TCRdb applying MiXCR to the PCR reads. Here the sample spans more than 500,000 distinct CDR3 sequences, 30% to 40% being singletons. Source material: blood. These receptors originate from a girl aged 2 to 17 with multiple sclerosis. The CDR3 runs from the conserved cysteine through the conserved F or W. The order of the fields is clone size, D gene, V gene, J gene, CDR3 protein, CDR3 DNA. D genes are given only for firm matches. Where a row states a size, it is once, few, many or the class of an expanded clone; other rows omit it.

NA	NA	TRBV7-3	TRBJ2-5	CASSLIYQETQYF	TGTGCCAGCAGCTTAATATACCAAGAGACCCAGTACTTC
many	TRBD1	TRBV7-3	TRBJ2-1	CASSLRGGFPYNEQFF	TGTGCCAGCAGCCTAAGAGGGGGCTTTCCCTACAATGAGCAGTTCTTC
NA	TRBD1	TRBV20-1	TRBJ2-1	CSATGQGQPLPYNEQFF	TGCAGTGCTACGGGACAGGGCCAACCCTTACCCTACAATGAGCAGTTCTTC
once	TRBD2	TRBV10-3	TRBJ2-1	CAISGPASGVDEAYNEQFF	TGTGCCATCAGTGGGCCGGCTAGCGGGGTTGATGAGGCCTACAATGAGCAGTTCTTC
NA	NA	TRBV9	TRBJ2-7	CASSAREPPPYYEQYF	TGTGCCAGCAGCGCAAGGGAACCCCCTCCCTACTACGAGCAGTACTTC
NA	NA	TRBV14	TRBJ2-1	CASSPRLGVRQFF	TGTGCCAGCAGCCCGAGATTGGGGGTGAGGCAGTTCTTC
NA	NA	TRBV6-2/TRBV6-3	TRBJ2-7	CASTRRGLSYEQYF	TGTGCCAGCACTCGAAGGGGACTCTCCTACGAGCAGTACTTC
NA	NA	TRBV4-1	TRBJ1-5	CASSRGLNQPQHF	TGCGCCAGCAGCCGAGGATTGAATCAGCCCCAGCATTTT
NA	TRBD1	TRBV3-1	TRBJ1-1	CASSPPGQGNAEAFF	TGTGCCAGCAGCCCGCCGGGACAGGGGAACGCTGAAGCTTTCTTT
NA	NA	TRBV4-1	TRBJ1-1	CASMRPGENTEAFF	TGCGCCAGCATGCGCCCGGGGGAGAACACTGAAGCTTTCTTT
NA	NA	TRBV29-1	TRBJ1-1	CSVSGVSVTSEAFF	TGCAGCGTGTCAGGGGTCTCGGTTACCAGTGAAGCTTTCTTT
once	NA	TRBV24-1	TRBJ2-5	CATSDRDKETQYF	TGTGCCACCAGTGATCGGGACAAGGAGACCCAGTACTTC
few	TRBD2	TRBV20-1	TRBJ2-7	CSATGGTVSSYEQYF	TGCAGTGCGACGGGGGGGACGGTTAGCTCCTACGAGCAGTACTTC
NA	NA	TRBV24-1	TRBJ2-5	CATGDLGQTKETQYF	TGTGCCACCGGTGATTTGGGCCAGACCAAAGAGACCCAGTACTTC
few	TRBD2	TRBV3-1	TRBJ2-1	CASSLITAGGINEQFF	TGTGCCAGCAGCCTCATAACAGCGGGGGGTATCAATGAGCAGTTCTTC
NA	TRBD2	TRBV6-1	TRBJ2-1	CASRPLSGGTTYNEQFF	TGTGCCAGCAGACCCCTTAGCGGGGGGACTACATACAATGAGCAGTTCTTC
NA	TRBD2	TRBV28	TRBJ2-3	CASYGGASDTQYF	TGTGCCAGCTACGGGGGGGCTAGTGATACGCAGTATTTT
few	TRBD2	TRBV10-1	TRBJ2-7	CASSERLAGGRSYEQYF	TGCGCCAGCAGTGAGCGGCTAGCGGGGGGTCGCTCCTACGAGCAGTACTTC
few	NA	TRBV20-1	TRBJ2-4	CSALILAKNIQYF	TGCAGTGCCCTCATCCTAGCCAAAAACATTCAGTACTTC
NA	NA	TRBV6-6	TRBJ2-1	CASSRRQDNEQFF	TGTGCCAGCAGCCGACGACAGGACAATGAGCAGTTCTTC
NA	TRBD1	TRBV9	TRBJ2-2	CASSGTGMTGELFF	TGTGCCAGCAGCGGGACAGGGATGACCGGGGAGCTGTTTTTT
many	NA	TRBV18	TRBJ2-5	CASSPPSQETQYF	TGTGCCAGCAGCCCCCCCAGCCAAGAGACCCAGTACTTC
NA	TRBD1	TRBV7-3	TRBJ1-2	CASSRWTGPNYGYTF	TGTGCCAGCAGCAGATGGACAGGGCCTAACTATGGCTACACCTTC
NA	NA	TRBV6-5	TRBJ1-2	CASSYSSGRGSEGYTF	TGTGCCAGCAGTTACTCATCAGGCAGGGGAAGTGAAGGCTACACCTTC
NA	NA	TRBV20-1	TRBJ1-2	CSAPRERGYTF	TGCAGTGCCCCCCGAGAACGTGGCTACACCTTC
few	TRBD2	TRBV20-1	TRBJ2-3	CSARRLASTDTQYF	TGCAGTGCGAGGAGACTAGCTAGCACAGATACGCAGTATTTT
NA	TRBD2	TRBV4-1	TRBJ2-5	CASSQTSGVETQYF	TGCGCCAGCAGCCAAACTAGCGGGGTCGAGACCCAGTACTTC